The T cell receptor beta chain described here comes from a study of T cells in tumors after PD-1 blockade. Using immunoSEQ multiplex PCR, the repertoire was profiled, and TCRdb retains in-frame clones only, with some absent. The sample shows about 20,000 clones, more than 70% of them seen only once. Germline V gives CDR1 SGHTA, CDR2 FQGTGA. V dropped 4 bases and J dropped 5; count of bases not matched to a gene: 11. The CDR3 extends over 17 amino acids. Source: PBMCs, taken before anti-PD-1 treatment. The chain employs TRBV7-3 and TRBJ2-1, with 10 nucleotides matching TRBD1. The origin of this receptor is a human donor with basal cell carcinoma. Written as DNA, the CDR3 is TGTGCCAGCAGCTCACCTCCGGGACAGGGGTTCCACAATGAGCAGTTCTTC. Protein product: CASSSPPGQGFHNEQFF.